This T cell receptor beta chain was identified during a study of cytomegalovirus exposure and HLA in healthy donors. Trimming cost V 6 bases and J 3 bases, with 11 bases left between them. The CDR3 extends over 13 amino acids. The germline V gene encodes CDR1 MNHEY and CDR2 SVGAGI. Clones were read by immunoSEQ multiplex PCR, and TCRdb kept only the in-frame ones, dropping some. The profile covers about 360,000 clones, with approximately 90% appearing a single time and 0.83% taken by the ten largest. The chain uses TRBV6-5 and TRBJ1-1, with a tentative D call TRBD1 (6 bases). The clonotype comes from a woman aged 18-30 years in good health and CMV-seronegative. Sequencing was performed on PBMCs. The CDR3 loop reads CASRSGAYTEAFF. The CDR3 bases are TGTGCCAGCAGGTCAGGGGCCTACACTGAAGCTTTCTTT.